The 25 T cell receptor beta chains reported below all come from one sample, sequenced in a study of shared clonotypes between healthy human individuals. Profiled with immunoSEQ multiplex PCR; TCRdb holds only in-frame clones, not every one. The table records over a million clones, around 74% of them present only once. Source material: memory CD4+ T cells sorted from blood. Subset in this sample: CD45RA-negative fraction. The receptors shown here come from a man aged 18-30 years in good health.

The rearrangement uses TRBV6-5 and TRBJ1-2; the D is unclear. This CDR3 is 15 amino acids long. V was trimmed by 4 bases and J by 4 bases, leaving 16 bases between them. The germline V gene has CDR1 MNHEY and CDR2 SVGAGI. CDR3 sequence reads: CASSFRPGLAYGYTF. The CDR3 bases are TGTGCCAGCAGTTTCCGTCCAGGACTGGCCTATGGCTACACCTTC.

This clone was counted once. The CDR3: CASSTGVGGYTF. In nucleotides, the CDR3 is TGTGCCAGCAGTACAGGGGTGGGTGGCTACACCTTC. The chain couples TRBV28 to TRBJ1-2; 7 bases fit TRBD1. The CDR3 sequence is 12 residues long. The ends lost 5 bases at V and 7 bases at J; junction bases unmatched: 4. The germline V gene has CDR1 MDHEN and CDR2 SYDVKM.

The chain has TRBV4-2 and TRBJ1-5; TRBD1 might be the D (6 bases). Trimming removed 2 bases from V and 0 bases from J, with 11 bases in between. Germline V CDR1 and CDR2: LGHNA, YNFKEQ. The CDR3 contains 16 residues. The CDR3 sequence is CASSQRPGVSNQPQHF. The CDR3 DNA is TGTGCCAGCAGCCAACGGCCAGGGGTTAGCAATCAGCCCCAGCATTTT.

This clone was found a few times. The chain joins TRBV2 to TRBJ2-2; TRBD2 agrees at 10 bases. With 7 bases clipped from V and 6 bases from J, the junction kept 8 bases outside the gene matches. There are 15 residues in the CDR3. From germline, CDR1 is SNHLY and CDR2 FYNNEI. In DNA form, the CDR3 reads TGTGCCAGCATACCGGGACTAGCGAGGGCCGGGGAGCTGTTTTTT. Residues: CASIPGLARAGELFF. Variable domain in full (rest from reference TRBV2 and TRBJ2-2): EPEVTQTPSHQVTQMGQEVILRCVPISNHLYFYWYRQILGQKVEFLVSFYNNEISEKSEIFDDQFSVERPDGSNFTLKIRSTKLEDSAMYFCASIPGLARAGELFFGEGSRLTVL.

This chain joins TRBV1 and TRBJ1-5. TRBV1 is classified as a pseudogene. This CDR3 is 12 amino acids long. CDR3 sequence reads: CTSSQESGFGHF. The DNA for the CDR3 is TGCACCAGCAGCCAAGAATCCGGTTTTGGGCATTTT.

This chain uses TRBV18 with TRBJ1-1; possible D gene TRBD1, 5 bases. Deletions cut 4 bases from V and 1 base from J, with 13 bases between. This CDR3 contains 15 residues. Germline CDR1 KGHSH, CDR2 LQKENI. CDR3 nucleotide sequence: TGTGCCAGCTCACACGACATAGGGGCGAACACTGAAGCTTTCTTT. Translated: CASSHDIGANTEAFF.

The chain has TRBV28 and TRBJ1-5; D is perhaps TRBD1 (5 bases). The CDR3 sequence is 15 residues long. Germline V CDR1 and CDR2: MDHEN, SYDVKM. V shed 2 bases and J shed 2 bases, with 10 bases lying between them. The CDR3 here is CASSLDSNRNQPQHF. DNA of the CDR3: TGTGCCAGCAGTTTAGACAGTAACCGCAATCAGCCCCAGCATTTT.

This chain connects TRBV7-2 to TRBJ1-5; D unresolved. Trimming removed 5 bases at V and 6 bases at J, with 23 bases between. Germline V CDR1 and CDR2: SGHTA, FQGNSA. The CDR3 sequence is 17 residues long. CDR3 in amino acids: CASSQRWSPMERQPQHF. The CDR3 coding sequence is TGTGCCAGCAGCCAGCGGTGGTCCCCAATGGAGCGTCAGCCCCAGCATTTT.

V is TRBV11-1 and J is TRBJ2-7; D is unclear. Per the germline V gene, CDR1 is SGHAT and CDR2 is FQDESV (reference sequence). This CDR3 region has 15 residues. Trimming shortened V by 0 bases and J by 2 bases, and 11 bases separated the two germline ends. CDR3 sequence (DNA): TGTGCCAGCAGCTTAGCGCTGGGGATGGCCTACGAGCAGTACTTC. This encodes CASSLALGMAYEQYF.

This clone was counted a few times. This chain links TRBV30 with TRBJ1-1; D unresolved. The germline V gene has CDR1 GTSNPN and CDR2 SVGIG (reference sequence). This CDR3 is built from 13 residues. V shed 3 bases and J shed 0 bases, with 8 bases lying between them. The CDR3 nucleotides read TGTGCCTGGAGGACACCGATGAACACTGAAGCTTTCTTT. As protein: CAWRTPMNTEAFF.

The chain links TRBV30 to TRBJ2-7; maybe TRBD2 (7 bases). The CDR3 is made up of 13 amino acids. The V and J ends lost 3 bases and 5 bases respectively, with 14 bases between them. Germline V gene data show CDR1 as GTSNPN and CDR2 as SVGIG (reference sequence). The CDR3 DNA sequence: TGTGCCTGGAGGGGCGGGGGCCTGAACGAGCAGTACTTC. Protein product: CAWRGGGLNEQYF.

The J gene is TRBJ2-4, the V gene TRBV5-1; D is perhaps TRBD2 (6 bases). V lost 2 bases, J lost 3 bases, and 12 bases lay in between. This CDR3 spans 15 amino acids. Looked up from germline, CDR1 is SGHRS and CDR2 is YFSETQ. DNA of the CDR3: TGCGCCAGCAGCTTCGGGGGAGAGGGCAAAAACATTCAGTACTTC. It translates to CASSFGGEGKNIQYF.

V usage is TRBV6-1 and J usage is TRBJ2-7, with 11 bases aligning to TRBD1. This CDR3 region has 16 residues. V trimming: 2 bases; J trimming: 2 bases; junction bases outside the gene matches: 5. CDR1 is MNHNS, CDR2 SASEGT, per germline. This CDR3 is CASSETLGQGAYEQYF. The CDR3 region has the DNA TGTGCCAGCAGTGAAACCCTGGGACAGGGGGCCTACGAGCAGTACTTC.

V is TRBV30 and J is TRBJ2-7; 9 bases are shared with TRBD2. This CDR3 spans 14 amino acids. Germline loops: CDR1 GTSNPN, CDR2 SVGIG (reference sequence). J was trimmed by 6 bases and V by 0 bases; bases with no gene match: 6. Here the CDR3 reads CAWSVLAGFGEQYF. The DNA for the CDR3 is TGTGCCTGGAGTGTACTAGCGGGCTTTGGCGAGCAGTACTTC.

The chain carries TRBV9 and TRBJ1-4, with D hard to call. Germline CDR1 is SGDLS and CDR2 is YYNGEE. V was trimmed by 0 bases and J by 5 bases, leaving 11 bases between them. This CDR3 contains 15 residues. Here the CDR3 DNA reads TGTGCCAGCAGCGTAGAAGAGCGTCCGAATGAAAAACTGTTTTTT. Amino acids: CASSVEERPNEKLFF.

CDR3 amino acids: CASSPGGLGNQPQHF. The CDR3 region has the DNA TGTGCCAGCTCACCTGGGGGATTGGGCAATCAGCCCCAGCATTTT. The V and J genes are TRBV18 and TRBJ1-5, with D possibly being TRBD1 (5 bases). Germline V gene lookup returns CDR1 KGHSH and CDR2 LQKENI. This CDR3 has 15 amino acids. Trimming cost V 3 bases and J 2 bases, with 11 bases left between them.

V and J are TRBV5-1 and TRBJ2-2; no firm D call. The CDR3 length is 12 residues. Trimming pared 6 bases from V and 7 bases from J, leaving 10 bases between. Germline CDR1 and CDR2: SGHRS and YFSETQ. CDR3: CASTRNDGELFF. The CDR3 coding sequence is TGCGCCAGCACCCGGAATGACGGGGAGCTGTTTTTT.

This chain links TRBV5-1 with TRBJ2-7; weak D call: TRBD1 (6 bases). Trimming pared 1 base from V and 4 bases from J, leaving 15 bases between. The length of the CDR3 is 15 residues. The germline gives CDR1 SGHRS, CDR2 YFSETQ. CDR3 amino acids: CASSLHGGRGYEQYF. CDR3 coding DNA: TGCGCCAGCAGCTTGCATGGAGGCAGGGGATACGAGCAGTACTTC.

The J gene is TRBJ2-2, the V gene TRBV2, with a possible D match to TRBD1 (5 bases). CDR1 SNHLY and CDR2 FYNNEI come from the germline V gene. V was clipped by 6 bases and J by 6 bases, with 11 bases between them. The length of the CDR3 is 13 residues. The CDR3: CASSARVSGELFF. The CDR3 DNA is TGTGCCAGCAGCGCCAGGGTGTCCGGGGAGCTGTTTTTT.

The chain combines TRBV10-2 with TRBJ2-7, with D possibly matching TRBD2 (6 bases). CDR1 and CDR2 from the germline V gene are WSHSY and SAAADI. Trimming stripped 2 bases from V and 7 bases from J, with 21 bases between. The CDR3 runs to 16 residues. The CDR3 here is CASSEPRGPGTTEQYF. CDR3 DNA sequence: TGCGCCAGCAGTGAGCCGCGGGGCCCGGGGACGACGGAGCAGTACTTC.

Comments on this clone: The sample contains more than one DNA sequence encoding this CDR3. The chain is built from TRBV5-1 and TRBJ2-7, with 9 bases identical to TRBD1. V shed 3 bases and J 2 bases; nucleotides not matched to a gene: 3. The CDR3 is made up of 14 amino acids. The germline CDR1 and CDR2 sequences are SGHRS and YFSETQ. CDR3 coding DNA: TGCGCCAGCAGCTCGGGACAGGGCCCCTACGAGCAGTACTTC. Protein product: CASSSGQGPYEQYF.

The chain joins TRBV7-2 to TRBJ2-1; 7 nucleotides align to TRBD1. CDR1 is SGHTA, CDR2 FQGNSA, per germline. V lost 5 bases to trimming and J lost 6 bases; unmatched junction nucleotides: 10. This CDR3 is 15 amino acids long. The CDR3 loop is CASSLRTGGRNEQFF. The CDR3 bases are TGTGCCAGCAGCCTACGGACAGGTGGTCGCAATGAGCAGTTCTTC. The variable domain in full, with the rest retrieved from reference TRBV7-2 and TRBJ2-1, is GAGVSQSPSNKVTEKGKDVELRCDPISGHTALYWYRQSLGQGLEFLIYFQGNSAPDKSGLPSDRFSAERTGGSVSTLTIQRTQQEDSAVYLCASSLRTGGRNEQFFGPGTRLTVL.

The CDR3 is CASSRAGSWMEQFF. CDR3 DNA sequence: TGCGCCAGCAGCCGGGCAGGTAGTTGGATGGAGCAGTTCTTC. This chain connects TRBV4-3 to TRBJ2-1, with D unclear. The ends were cut back, 4 bases at V and 10 bases at J, with 17 bases in the middle. Germline V lookup: CDR1 LGHNA, CDR2 YSLEER. This CDR3 spans 14 amino acids.

V usage is TRBV9 and J usage is TRBJ1-3; D might be TRBD1 (6 bases). Germline-derived CDR1 and CDR2 are SGDLS and YYNGEE. The CDR3 is 15 amino acids. Trimming left V 4 bases short and J 3 bases short, with 14 bases between. The CDR3 DNA reads TGTGCCAGCAGCCTAGGGGGGGCTCATGGAAACACCATATATTTT. Translating it yields CASSLGGAHGNTIYF.

The chain has TRBV18 and TRBJ2-3; 9 positions agree with TRBD1. Germline loops: CDR1 KGHSH, CDR2 LQKENI. V was clipped by 6 bases and J by 5 bases; unmatched bases: 9. CDR3 length equals 15 residues. The CDR3 spells CASSLTSTGGDTQYF. Written as DNA, the CDR3 is TGTGCCAGCTCGCTCACTTCGACAGGGGGAGATACGCAGTATTTT.